These 15 T cell receptor beta chains originate from one sample sequenced in a study of blood T cell repertoires in COVID-19 (dated by TCRdb to about 2020). Receptor libraries were prepared by the immunoSEQ multiplex PCR assay. TCRdb re-hosts the immuneACCESS table, in-frame sequences only. Its copies lack some clones; in the studies checked, an unresolved V gene accounts for under half of them, and the cause for the rest is not known. For this sample there are about 170,000 clones; about three quarters appear just once. The top ten clones comprise approximately 3% of the sample. The sequencing sample was made of peripheral blood. The receptors were gathered from a man in his sixties or seventies with acute or convalescent COVID-19.

This chain links TRBV5-8 with TRBJ2-5; tentatively, D is TRBD2 (6 bases). V was trimmed by 4 bases and J by 2 bases, leaving 18 bases between them. The germline V gene encodes CDR1 SGHTS and CDR2 YDEGEE. The CDR3 is 16 amino acids. The CDR3 nucleotides read TGTGCCAGCAGCCCGGGGACCGCAGCGGGTCAAGAGACCCAGTACTTC. Residues: CASSPGTAAGQETQYF. Full variable domain (outside the CDR3, taken from reference TRBV5-8 and TRBJ2-5): EAGVTQSPTHLIKTRGQQATLRCSPISGHTSVYWYQQALGLGLQFLLWYDEGEERNRGNFPPRFSGRQFPNYSSELNVNALELEDSALYLCASSPGTAAGQETQYFGPGTRLLVL.

The chain employs TRBV6-4 and TRBJ2-1; tentatively, D is TRBD2 (7 bases). The germline gives CDR1 MRHNA, CDR2 SNTAGT. V gave up 0 bases and J gave up 2 bases, with 17 bases separating them. The CDR3 spans 18 residues. CDR3 residues: CASSDSSGASGTYNEQFF. The CDR3 coding sequence is TGTGCCAGCAGTGACTCGTCGGGGGCTAGCGGTACCTACAATGAGCAGTTCTTC.

The gene calls are TRBV5-1 and TRBJ1-1; possibly TRBD1 for D (6 bases). V shed 2 bases and J shed 4 bases, with 12 bases lying between them. This CDR3 contains 14 residues. The germline CDR1 and CDR2 sequences are SGHRS and YFSETQ. CDR3 in amino acids: CASSFQGQSTEAFF. Here the CDR3 DNA reads TGCGCCAGCAGCTTTCAGGGGCAGAGCACTGAAGCTTTCTTT. The entire variable domain, with the rest obtained from reference TRBV5-1 and TRBJ1-1, is as follows: KAGVTQTPRYLIKTRGQQVTLSCSPISGHRSVSWYQQTPGQGLQFLFEYFSETQRNKGNFPGRFSGRQFSNSRSEMNVSTLELGDSALYLCASSFQGQSTEAFFGQGTRLTVV.

This rearrangement joins TRBV5-1 to TRBJ2-1; 10 bases match TRBD2. This CDR3 has 16 amino acids. Per germline, CDR1 SGHRS and CDR2 YFSETQ. The ends lost 4 bases at V and 8 bases at J; junction bases unmatched: 12. The CDR3 here is CASSRSSSGSPDEQFF. Here the CDR3 DNA reads TGCGCCAGCAGCCGTAGCTCTAGCGGGAGTCCGGATGAGCAGTTCTTC.

V and J are TRBV9 and TRBJ2-2; 9 positions agree with TRBD1. This CDR3 comprises 16 residues. Germline V gene lookup returns CDR1 SGDLS and CDR2 YYNGEE. V was clipped by 5 bases and J by 2 bases; unmatched bases: 7. CDR3 amino acids: CASRGRGQGNTGELFF. The CDR3 coding sequence is TGTGCCAGCAGAGGCCGGGGACAGGGAAACACCGGGGAGCTGTTTTTT.

This clone was counted a few times. The chain uses TRBV29-1 and TRBJ2-6; D uncertain. Germline CDR1 and CDR2: SQVTM and ANQGSEA. Deletions cut 5 bases from V and 1 base from J, with 9 bases between. This CDR3 is built from 14 residues. The CDR3 sequence: CSVMSGSGANVLTF. CDR3 nucleotide sequence: TGCAGCGTTATGAGTGGTTCTGGGGCCAACGTCCTGACTTTC.

This rearrangement joins TRBV2 to TRBJ2-3, with a weak D call TRBD1 (5 bases). The V end was cut by 7 bases, the J end by 2 bases, with 13 bases between. Germline loops: CDR1 SNHLY, CDR2 FYNNEI. The CDR3 runs 14 residues. The DNA of the CDR3 is TGTGCCAGCAAGGGGCTGAAGACCACAGATACGCAGTATTTT. Translation gives CASKGLKTTDTQYF. The full variable domain, its missing parts supplied by reference TRBV2 and TRBJ2-3, is EPEVTQTPSHQVTQMGQEVILRCVPISNHLYFYWYRQILGQKVEFLVSFYNNEISEKSEIFDDQFSVERPDGSNFTLKIRSTKLEDSAMYFCASKGLKTTDTQYFGPGTRLTVL.

The chain recombines TRBV19 with TRBJ2-5, with D tentatively TRBD2 (5 bases). From germline, CDR1 is LNHDA and CDR2 SQIVND (reference sequence). The germline V and J ends were trimmed by 3 bases and 5 bases, with 16 bases remaining between them. The CDR3 loop spans 15 amino acids. This chain's CDR3 is CASSIPLARVETQYF. The CDR3 nucleotides read TGTGCCAGTAGTATCCCCTTAGCGCGGGTCGAGACCCAGTACTTC.

The chain uses TRBV10-3 and TRBJ1-2; D uncertain. The CDR3 totals 12 residues. The germline gives CDR1 ENHRY, CDR2 SYGVKD. V was pared by 3 bases and J by 2 bases, with 4 bases between. The CDR3 DNA reads as TGTGCCATCAGTGACAGGAACTATGGCTACACCTTC. Protein: CAISDRNYGYTF.

This clone was picked up one time. The chain has TRBV9 and TRBJ2-5; 12 bases map to TRBD2. Germline V gene sequence: CDR1 SGDLS, CDR2 YYNGEE. This CDR3 comprises 17 residues. V dropped 0 bases and J dropped 0; count of bases not matched to a gene: 3. The CDR3 region is CASSVGGLAGYQETQYF. The CDR3 DNA reads as TGTGCCAGCAGCGTAGGCGGACTAGCGGGATACCAAGAGACCCAGTACTTC.

This clone turned up a few times. The chain uses TRBV5-1 and TRBJ1-1, with a possible D match to TRBD1 (5 bases). The CDR3 spans 14 residues. Germline V CDR1 and CDR2: SGHRS, YFSETQ. V shed 1 base and J shed 4 bases, with 11 bases lying between them. The CDR3 spells CASSLWGGGTEAFF. In DNA form, the CDR3 reads TGCGCCAGCAGCTTGTGGGGGGGAGGCACTGAAGCTTTCTTT. Filled out from reference TRBV5-1 and TRBJ1-1, the complete variable domain reads KAGVTQTPRYLIKTRGQQVTLSCSPISGHRSVSWYQQTPGQGLQFLFEYFSETQRNKGNFPGRFSGRQFSNSRSEMNVSTLELGDSALYLCASSLWGGGTEAFFGQGTRLTVV.

The chain uses TRBV7-6 and TRBJ2-3, with 9 bases that match TRBD2. From germline, CDR1 is SGHVS and CDR2 FNYEAQ. The ends lost 6 bases at V and 1 base at J; junction bases unmatched: 5. The CDR3 length is 15 residues. DNA for the CDR3: TGTGCCAGCAGGCAACTAGCGGGTGGCACAGATACGCAGTATTTT. It specifies CASRQLAGGTDTQYF.

V and J are TRBV11-3 and TRBJ2-1; 9 bases are a match to TRBD2. The germline CDR1 and CDR2 sequences are SGHNT and YENEEA. The junction had 3 bases not matched to a gene; V was cut back by 2 bases and J by 4 bases. This CDR3 has 15 residues. CDR3 protein: CASSLSAGGYNEQFF. In DNA, the CDR3 is TGTGCCAGCAGCTTATCAGCGGGAGGTTACAATGAGCAGTTCTTC.

The gene calls are TRBV13 and TRBJ2-6, with a tentative D call TRBD1 (5 bases). There are 15 residues in the CDR3. In germline, CDR1 is PRHDT, CDR2 FYEKMQ (reference sequence). The germline V and J ends were trimmed by 6 bases and 1 base, with 10 bases remaining between them. CDR3 DNA: TGTGCCAGCAGACCAGGGTGGTCTGGGGCCAACGTCCTGACTTTC. It codes for CASRPGWSGANVLTF.

The chain links TRBV5-1 to TRBJ2-2, with 7 bases fitting TRBD2. The CDR3 length is 16 residues. The junction had 9 bases not matched to a gene; V was cut back by 6 bases and J by 1 base. The germline gives CDR1 SGHRS, CDR2 YFSETQ. The CDR3 DNA reads TGCGCCAGCATACCTGGGACTACAATGAACACCGGGGAGCTGTTTTTT. Translated, it gives CASIPGTTMNTGELFF.